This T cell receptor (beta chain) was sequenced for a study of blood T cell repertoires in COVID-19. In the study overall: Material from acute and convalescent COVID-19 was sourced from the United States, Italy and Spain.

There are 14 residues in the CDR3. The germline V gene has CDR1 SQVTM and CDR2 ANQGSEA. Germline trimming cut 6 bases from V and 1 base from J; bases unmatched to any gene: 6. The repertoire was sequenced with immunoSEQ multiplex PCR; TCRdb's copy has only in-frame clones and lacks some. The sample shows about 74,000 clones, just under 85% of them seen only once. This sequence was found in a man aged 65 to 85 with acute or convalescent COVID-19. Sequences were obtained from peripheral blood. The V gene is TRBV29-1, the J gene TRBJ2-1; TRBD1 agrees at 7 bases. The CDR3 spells CSVNRGGSYNEQFF. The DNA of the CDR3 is TGCAGCGTAAACAGGGGTGGTTCCTACAATGAGCAGTTCTTC.